This T cell receptor (beta chain) was sequenced during a study of control samples from healthy donors and cancer patients (dated by TCRdb to 2020 to 2022). The junction shows trimming of 0 bases on V and 0 bases on J, plus 9 bases between the germline ends. Via the germline V gene (reference sequence), CDR1 is LNHNV and CDR2 YYDKDF. Inclusive of the bounding cysteine and phenylalanine, the CDR3 is 16 residues long. Only CDR3 DNA remains: 48 bases, in frame from the first base. As concerns this clone: Its antigen target is currently unknown. No base qualities exist here, and no much larger clone lies one base off it.

The library was prepared using the immunoSEQ multiplex PCR assay. TCRdb took this table from immuneACCESS and kept in-frame rearrangements with V and J called. Such tables lack part of the clones; where checked against another copy, unresolved V genes explain under half of the gap, and the rest is unexplained. The sample includes about 160,000 clones, with just under 95% observed a single time. Around 9.3% of the sample is taken by the ten largest. The clonotype comes from a woman aged 40 to 50 in good health. The rearranged chain carries TRBV15 and TRBJ1-3; possibly the D gene is TRBD1, per 5 matching bases. The sequencing input was blood. Read as DNA, the sequence is TGTGCCACCAGCAGAGATAGGGGACTCTCTGGAAACACCATATATTTT. The translation is CATSRDRGLSGNTIYF.